Shown below are 20 T cell receptor beta chains from a single sample sequenced in a study of technical replicates of blood from a handful of donors. Repertoires were generated with immunoSEQ multiplex PCR, while TCRdb's copy carries only in-frame clones and drops some. The sample records 75,000 to 90,000 clones, 96% being singletons. The sequenced sample consisted of T cells isolated from PBMCs. Source of these receptors: a human donor in good health.

The chain couples TRBV4-3 to TRBJ2-1; 8 bases fit TRBD2. Germline CDR1 LGHNA, CDR2 YSLEER. CDR3 length: 15 residues. V gave up 4 bases and J gave up 8 bases; unmatched junction bases: 10. This CDR3 reads CASSPEQRELDEQFF. The CDR3 nucleotides are TGCGCCAGCAGCCCCGAGCAGCGGGAGTTGGATGAGCAGTTCTTC.

The chain uses TRBV19 and TRBJ2-1; no definite D call. CDR1 and CDR2 from the germline V gene are LNHDA and SQIVND (reference sequence). The CDR3 has 15 residues. Trimming removed 3 bases at V and 6 bases at J, with 15 bases between. CDR3 coding DNA: TGTGCCAGTAGTATGAAAGCCCAGGCCGCCAATGAGCAGTTCTTC. It specifies CASSMKAQAANEQFF.

On this clone: The sample carries other DNA sequences with the same CDR3. V usage is TRBV6-5 and J usage is TRBJ1-5; TRBD1 agrees at 8 bases. V dropped 0 bases and J dropped 4; count of bases not matched to a gene: 2. Germline CDR1 MNHEY, CDR2 SVGAGI. This CDR3 is 15 amino acids long. CDR3 sequence reads: CASSYSRTGNQPQHF. DNA of the CDR3: TGTGCCAGCAGTTACTCGAGGACAGGGAATCAGCCCCAGCATTTT.

The V and J genes are TRBV2 and TRBJ1-2; TRBD1 matches 8 bases. V trimming: 2 bases; J trimming: 7 bases; junction bases outside the gene matches: 6. CDR1 and CDR2 from the germline V gene are SNHLY and FYNNEI. The CDR3 length is 14 residues. CDR3 loop: CASSETPGGGGYTF. The CDR3 coding sequence is TGTGCCAGCAGTGAAACACCAGGGGGCGGTGGCTACACCTTC.

The V gene is TRBV7-9, the J gene TRBJ1-5, with D unresolved. Germline values: CDR1 SEHNR, CDR2 FQNEAQ (reference sequence). The CDR3 consists of 14 residues. V gave up 5 bases and J gave up 7 bases, with 15 bases separating them. The CDR3 spells CASSGRHNPQPQHF. For the CDR3, the DNA is TGTGCCAGCAGCGGGCGACATAACCCCCAGCCCCAGCATTTT. Full variable domain (missing parts from reference TRBV7-9 and TRBJ1-5): DTGVSQNPRHKITKRGQNVTFRCDPISEHNRLYWYRQTLGQGPEFLTYFQNEAQLEKSRLLSDRFSAERPKGSFSTLEIQRTEQGDSAMYLCASSGRHNPQPQHFGDGTRLSIL.

The CDR3 nucleotides read TGTGCCAGCAGTGACTTGGGGGCTACGAACACTGAAGCTTTCTTT. The encoded protein is CASSDLGATNTEAFF. The chain employs TRBV6-1 and TRBJ1-1; tentative D call: TRBD1 (6 bases). Trimming removed 3 bases from V and 1 base from J, with 12 bases in between. Per the germline V gene, CDR1 is MNHNS and CDR2 is SASEGT. The CDR3 extends over 15 amino acids.

This clone was picked up one time. This chain links TRBV28 with TRBJ2-7; TRBD1 agrees at 8 bases. The CDR3 has 16 amino acids. V was pared by 5 bases and J by 0 bases, with 9 bases of the junction left unmatched. In germline, CDR1 is MDHEN, CDR2 SYDVKM. CDR3 sequence: CASSTPGQVLSYEQYF. As DNA, the CDR3 is TGTGCCAGCAGTACACCGGGACAGGTCCTCTCCTACGAGCAGTACTTC.

The V gene is TRBV13, the J gene TRBJ2-1, with 8 bases that match TRBD2. The CDR3 is made up of 15 amino acids. Trimming at V came to 3 bases and at J to 9 bases, leaving 10 bases not matched to a gene. Germline CDR1 and CDR2: PRHDT and FYEKMQ (reference sequence). DNA for the CDR3: TGTGCCAGCAGCTTCTTAGGGGCGGGAGGATCTGAGCAGTTCTTC. This sequence encodes CASSFLGAGGSEQFF.

This chain joins TRBV5-6 and TRBJ1-2; weak D call: TRBD1 (5 bases). Germline V gene lookup returns CDR1 SGHDT and CDR2 YYEEEE. CDR3 size: 16 residues. Trimming left V 2 bases short and J 0 bases short, with 14 bases between. CDR3 sequence (DNA): TGTGCCAGCAGCTTCGGGTGGGCAGGGACTAACTATGGCTACACCTTC. Protein: CASSFGWAGTNYGYTF. The variable domain in full, with the rest retrieved from reference TRBV5-6 and TRBJ1-2, is DAGVTQSPTHLIKTRGQQVTLRCSPKSGHDTVSWYQQALGQGPQFIFQYYEEEERQRGNFPDRFSGHQFPNYSSELNVNALLLGDSALYLCASSFGWAGTNYGYTFGSGTRLTVV.

The chain joins TRBV4-1 to TRBJ2-3; TRBD1 agrees at 9 bases. The germline V gene has CDR1 MGHRA and CDR2 YSYEKL. This CDR3 has 16 amino acids. V shed 0 bases, J shed 1 base, and the junction held 2 bases outside the gene matches. CDR3: CASSQEGDRGTDTQYF. The CDR3 nucleotides read TGCGCCAGCAGCCAAGAAGGGGACAGGGGCACAGATACGCAGTATTTT.

The CDR3 sequence: CASSQGQAMNTEAFF. The CDR3 bases are TGTGCCAGCAGCCAAGGCCAAGCCATGAACACTGAAGCTTTCTTT. The V and J genes are TRBV4-2 and TRBJ1-1; D unresolved. This CDR3 has 15 amino acids. V dropped 1 base and J dropped 0 bases, with 9 bases sitting between them. Germline V lookup: CDR1 LGHNA, CDR2 YNFKEQ.

In its sample, this clone was seen once. The chain couples TRBV11-1 to TRBJ1-1, with D tentatively TRBD1 (5 bases). Per the germline V gene, CDR1 is SGHAT and CDR2 is FQDESV (reference sequence). The V gene lost 3 bases and the J gene lost 9 bases, with 11 bases spanning the gap. This CDR3 region has 12 residues. The CDR3 protein is CASSLDTPKAFF. As DNA, the CDR3 is TGTGCCAGCAGCTTGGACACCCCTAAAGCTTTCTTT. The variable domain in full, with the rest retrieved from reference TRBV11-1 and TRBJ1-1, is EAEVAQSPRYKITEKSQAVAFWCDPISGHATLYWYRQILGQGPELLVQFQDESVVDDSQLPKDRFSAERLKGVDSTLKIQPAELGDSAMYLCASSLDTPKAFFGQGTRLTVV.

V and J are TRBV5-4 and TRBJ2-7, with a weak D call TRBD1 (5 bases). Germline V gives CDR1 SGHNT, CDR2 YYREEE (reference sequence). The CDR3 extends over 13 amino acids. Trimming stripped 0 bases from V and 4 bases from J, with 8 bases between. DNA for the CDR3: TGTGCCAGCAGCTTGGGACAGTTATACGAGCAGTACTTC. This gives the protein CASSLGQLYEQYF.

The J gene is TRBJ2-7, the V gene TRBV27, with unresolved D. CDR1 MNHEY and CDR2 SMNVEV come from the germline V gene (reference sequence). This CDR3 has 14 amino acids. Between the trimmed V and J ends, which lost 3 bases and 0 bases, there was a span of 9 bases. Here the CDR3 DNA reads TGTGCCAGCAGTTTGGTTGGAGCCTCCTACGAGCAGTACTTC. As protein: CASSLVGASYEQYF.

The chain employs TRBV29-1 and TRBJ2-5, with D tentatively TRBD1 (6 bases). Trimming pared 7 bases from V and 0 bases from J, leaving 12 bases between. CDR3 length: 13 residues. Germline CDR1 and CDR2: SQVTM and ANQGSEA. CDR3 protein: CSASYRDQETQYF. The CDR3, as DNA: TGCAGCGCCTCGTACAGGGACCAAGAGACCCAGTACTTC.

This chain uses TRBV5-4 with TRBJ1-4; D possibly corresponds to TRBD1 (5 bases). The CDR3 has 13 residues. Germline CDR1 SGHNT, CDR2 YYREEE (reference sequence). The germline V and J ends were trimmed by 3 bases and 8 bases, with 11 bases remaining between them. The CDR3 DNA is TGTGCCAGCAGCTATAGGGGTGGGGAAAAACTGTTTTTT. It specifies CASSYRGGEKLFF.

The rearrangement joins TRBV7-3 to TRBJ2-3; the match to TRBD2 covers 7 bases. Trimming cost V 2 bases and J 4 bases; bases outside gene matches: 6. Germline CDR1 SGHTA, CDR2 FQGTGA. The length of the CDR3 is 15 residues. The CDR3 loop reads CASSLYTSGADTQYF. In DNA, the CDR3 is TGTGCCAGCAGCTTATATACAAGCGGGGCAGATACGCAGTATTTT. The entire variable domain, with the rest obtained from reference TRBV7-3 and TRBJ2-3, is as follows: GAGVSQTPSNKVTEKGKYVELRCDPISGHTALYWYRQSLGQGPEFLIYFQGTGAADDSGLPNDRFFAVRPEGSVSTLKIQRTERGDSAVYLCASSLYTSGADTQYFGPGTRLTVL.

This clone was seen a single time. The chain joins TRBV7-6 to TRBJ2-5; D perhaps matches TRBD2 (5 bases). Per germline, CDR1 SGHVS and CDR2 FNYEAQ. V lost 0 bases to trimming and J lost 5 bases, with 10 bases between them. The CDR3 length is 14 residues. The CDR3 nucleotides are TGTGCCAGCAGCTTAGCGGGAGCGCAGGAGACCCAGTACTTC. Translating it yields CASSLAGAQETQYF.

The chain joins TRBV19 to TRBJ1-1; no definite D call. The CDR3 consists of 15 residues. The V end was cut by 3 bases, the J end by 0 bases, with 11 bases between. Germline values: CDR1 LNHDA, CDR2 SQIVND (reference sequence). This chain's CDR3 is CASSMPGGLNTEAFF. The DNA of the CDR3 is TGTGCCAGTAGTATGCCGGGAGGTTTGAACACTGAAGCTTTCTTT.

The chain carries TRBV6-1 and TRBJ1-2; D call uncertain. Trimming removed 1 base at V and 1 base at J, with 10 bases between. The germline CDR1 and CDR2 sequences are MNHNS and SASEGT. The length of the CDR3 is 15 residues. CDR3 residues: CASSEVPVLNYGYTF. The CDR3 DNA reads TGTGCCAGCAGTGAAGTGCCGGTCCTTAACTATGGCTACACCTTC.